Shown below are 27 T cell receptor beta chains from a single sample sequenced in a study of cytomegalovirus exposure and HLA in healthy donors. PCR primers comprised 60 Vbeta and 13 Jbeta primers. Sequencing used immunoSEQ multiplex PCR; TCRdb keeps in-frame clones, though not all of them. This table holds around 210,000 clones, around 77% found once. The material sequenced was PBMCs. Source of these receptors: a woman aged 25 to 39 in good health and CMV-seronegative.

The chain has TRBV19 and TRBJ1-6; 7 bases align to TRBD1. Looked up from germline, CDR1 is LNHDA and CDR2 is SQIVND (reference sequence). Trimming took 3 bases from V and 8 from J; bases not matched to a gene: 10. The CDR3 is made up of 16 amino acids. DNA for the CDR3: TGTGCCAGTAGTATTACCCCCCCAGGGGGGTATTCACCCCTCCACTTT. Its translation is CASSITPPGGYSPLHF.

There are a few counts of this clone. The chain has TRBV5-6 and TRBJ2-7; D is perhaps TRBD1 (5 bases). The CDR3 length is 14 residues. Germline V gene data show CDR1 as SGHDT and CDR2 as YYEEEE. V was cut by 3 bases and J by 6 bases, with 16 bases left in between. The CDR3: CASSYYRPRSEQYF. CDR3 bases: TGTGCCAGCAGCTATTACAGGCCTAGGAGCGAGCAGTACTTC.

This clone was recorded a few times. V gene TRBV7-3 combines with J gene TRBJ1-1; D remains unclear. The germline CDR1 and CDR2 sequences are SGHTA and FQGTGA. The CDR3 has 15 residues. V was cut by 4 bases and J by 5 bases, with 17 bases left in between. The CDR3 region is CASSSAPGGGTEAFF. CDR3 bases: TGTGCCAGCAGCTCCGCTCCGGGTGGAGGGACTGAAGCTTTCTTT.

The CDR3 nucleotides are TGCAGCGTTGAGTGGGCGAGTTCCTACGAGCAGTACTTC. Its protein product is CSVEWASSYEQYF. V gene TRBV29-1 combines with J gene TRBJ2-7; D remains unclear. Germline V gives CDR1 SQVTM, CDR2 ANQGSEA. The CDR3 runs to 13 residues. V dropped 3 bases and J dropped 1 base, with 10 bases sitting between them.

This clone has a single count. Here the CDR3 reads CASSFSPGTGANVLTF. The CDR3 nucleotides read TGCGCCAGCAGCTTTTCACCAGGGACTGGGGCCAACGTCCTGACTTTC. The rearrangement uses TRBV5-1 and TRBJ2-6; D is perhaps TRBD1 (5 bases). Germline lookup yields CDR1 SGHRS and CDR2 YFSETQ. Trimming stripped 2 bases from V and 2 bases from J, with 11 bases between. The CDR3 has 16 residues.

CDR3 DNA sequence: TGTGCCAGCAGTTTGGGACAGGGGTTTTACGGCTACACCTTC. Encoded protein: CASSLGQGFYGYTF. The V gene is TRBV27, the J gene TRBJ1-2, with TRBD1 identical over 10 bases. Germline values: CDR1 MNHEY, CDR2 SMNVEV (reference sequence). The CDR3 loop spans 14 amino acids. V was pared by 3 bases and J by 8 bases, with 6 bases of the junction left unmatched.

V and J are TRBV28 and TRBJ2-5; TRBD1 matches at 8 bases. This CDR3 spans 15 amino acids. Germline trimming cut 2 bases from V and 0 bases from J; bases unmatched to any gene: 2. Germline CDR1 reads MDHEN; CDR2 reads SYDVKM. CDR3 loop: CASSLGQGYQETQYF. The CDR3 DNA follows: TGTGCCAGCAGTTTAGGACAGGGCTACCAAGAGACCCAGTACTTC.

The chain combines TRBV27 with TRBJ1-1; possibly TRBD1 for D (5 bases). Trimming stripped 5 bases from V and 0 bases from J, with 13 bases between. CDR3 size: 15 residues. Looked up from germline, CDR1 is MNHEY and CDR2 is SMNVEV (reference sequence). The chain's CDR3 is CASSPAGGMNTEAFF. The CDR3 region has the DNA TGTGCCAGCAGTCCTGCGGGGGGAATGAACACTGAAGCTTTCTTT.

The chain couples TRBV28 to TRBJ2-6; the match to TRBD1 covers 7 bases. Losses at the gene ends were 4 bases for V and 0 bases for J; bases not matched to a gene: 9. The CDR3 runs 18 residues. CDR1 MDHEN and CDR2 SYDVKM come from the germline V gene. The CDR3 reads CASSSKTGMVSGANVLTF. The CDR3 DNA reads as TGTGCCAGCAGTTCCAAGACAGGGATGGTCTCTGGGGCCAACGTCCTGACTTTC.

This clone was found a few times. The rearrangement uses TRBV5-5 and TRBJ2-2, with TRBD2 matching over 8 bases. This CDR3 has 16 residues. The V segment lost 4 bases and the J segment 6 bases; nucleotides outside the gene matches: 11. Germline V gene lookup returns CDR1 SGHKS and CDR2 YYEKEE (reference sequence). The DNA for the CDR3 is TGTGCCAGCAGCCCGGACGGGGGGGGCTCGGCCGGGGAGCTGTTTTTT. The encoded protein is CASSPDGGGSAGELFF. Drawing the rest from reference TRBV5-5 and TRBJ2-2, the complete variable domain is DAGVTQSPTHLIKTRGQQVTLRCSPISGHKSVSWYQQVLGQGPQFIFQYYEKEERGRGNFPDRFSARQFPNYSSELNVNALLLGDSALYLCASSPDGGGSAGELFFGEGSRLTVL.

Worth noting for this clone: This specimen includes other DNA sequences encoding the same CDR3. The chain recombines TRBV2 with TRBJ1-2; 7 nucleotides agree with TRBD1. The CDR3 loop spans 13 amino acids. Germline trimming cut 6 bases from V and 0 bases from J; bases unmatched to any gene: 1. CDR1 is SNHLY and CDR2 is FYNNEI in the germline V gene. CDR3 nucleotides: TGTGCCAGCAGCGGGACAGCTAACTATGGCTACACCTTC. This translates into CASSGTANYGYTF.

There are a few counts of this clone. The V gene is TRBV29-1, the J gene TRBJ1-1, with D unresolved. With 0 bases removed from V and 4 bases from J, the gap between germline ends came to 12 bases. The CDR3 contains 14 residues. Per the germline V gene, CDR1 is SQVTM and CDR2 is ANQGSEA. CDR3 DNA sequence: TGCAGCGTTGAAGATGGCGGAAGAGGCACTGAAGCTTTCTTT. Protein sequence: CSVEDGGRGTEAFF.

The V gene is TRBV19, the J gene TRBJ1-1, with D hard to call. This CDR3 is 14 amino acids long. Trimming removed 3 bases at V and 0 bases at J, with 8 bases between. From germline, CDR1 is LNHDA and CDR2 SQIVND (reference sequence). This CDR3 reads CASSIPGLNTEAFF. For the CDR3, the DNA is TGTGCCAGTAGTATTCCAGGATTGAACACTGAAGCTTTCTTT.

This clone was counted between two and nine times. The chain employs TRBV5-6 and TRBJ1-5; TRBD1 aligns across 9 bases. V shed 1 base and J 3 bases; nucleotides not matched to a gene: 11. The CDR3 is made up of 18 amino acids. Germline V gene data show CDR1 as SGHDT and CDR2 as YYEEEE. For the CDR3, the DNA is TGTGCCAGCAGCTTGACTTCATTGGGGGACAGGGCCAATCAGCCCCAGCATTTT. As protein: CASSLTSLGDRANQPQHF.

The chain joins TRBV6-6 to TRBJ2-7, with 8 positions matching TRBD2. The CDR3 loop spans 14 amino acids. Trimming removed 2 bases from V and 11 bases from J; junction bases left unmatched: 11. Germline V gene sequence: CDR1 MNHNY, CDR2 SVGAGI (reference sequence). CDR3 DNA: TGTGCCAGCAGTTACAGGCGGGAGGCGAACCTTGAGTACTTC. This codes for CASSYRREANLEYF.

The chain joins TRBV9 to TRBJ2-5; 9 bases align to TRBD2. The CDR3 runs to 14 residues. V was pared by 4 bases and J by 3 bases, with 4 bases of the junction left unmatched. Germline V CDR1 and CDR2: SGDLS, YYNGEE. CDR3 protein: CASSNPSGEETQYF. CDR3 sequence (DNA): TGTGCCAGCAGCAACCCTAGCGGGGAAGAGACCCAGTACTTC.

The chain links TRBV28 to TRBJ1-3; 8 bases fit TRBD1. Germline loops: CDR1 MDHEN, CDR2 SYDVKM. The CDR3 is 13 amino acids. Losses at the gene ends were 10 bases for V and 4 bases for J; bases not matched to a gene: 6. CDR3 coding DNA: TGTGCCACCCAGACAGGGGCCGGAAACACCATATATTTT. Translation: CATQTGAGNTIYF.

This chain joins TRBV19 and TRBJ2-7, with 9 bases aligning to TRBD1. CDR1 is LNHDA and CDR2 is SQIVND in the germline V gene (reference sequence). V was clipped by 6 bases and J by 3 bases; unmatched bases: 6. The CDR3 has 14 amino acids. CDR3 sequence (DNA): TGTGCCAGTAGCCGACAGGGGGTTTTCTACGAGCAGTACTTC. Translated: CASSRQGVFYEQYF.

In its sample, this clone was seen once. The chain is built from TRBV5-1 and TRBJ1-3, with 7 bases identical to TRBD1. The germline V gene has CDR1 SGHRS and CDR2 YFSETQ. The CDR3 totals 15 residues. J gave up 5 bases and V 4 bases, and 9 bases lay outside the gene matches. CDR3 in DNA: TGCGCCAGCAGCCCGGGGACAGCCAAACGAAACACCATATATTTT. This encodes CASSPGTAKRNTIYF.

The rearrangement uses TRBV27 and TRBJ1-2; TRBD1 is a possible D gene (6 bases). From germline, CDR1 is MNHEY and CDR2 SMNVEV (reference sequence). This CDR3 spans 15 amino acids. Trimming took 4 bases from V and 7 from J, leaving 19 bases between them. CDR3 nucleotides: TGTGCCAGCAGTTCTCTGTCCCGGGACATCGGTGGCTACACCTTC. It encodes CASSSLSRDIGGYTF.

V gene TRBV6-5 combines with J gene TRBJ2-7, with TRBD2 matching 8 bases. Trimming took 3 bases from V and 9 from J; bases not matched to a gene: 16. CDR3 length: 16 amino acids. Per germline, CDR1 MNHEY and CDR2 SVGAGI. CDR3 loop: CASSYLEGTRALRQYF. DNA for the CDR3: TGTGCCAGCAGTTATCTTGAAGGGACTAGGGCGCTCCGGCAGTACTTC.

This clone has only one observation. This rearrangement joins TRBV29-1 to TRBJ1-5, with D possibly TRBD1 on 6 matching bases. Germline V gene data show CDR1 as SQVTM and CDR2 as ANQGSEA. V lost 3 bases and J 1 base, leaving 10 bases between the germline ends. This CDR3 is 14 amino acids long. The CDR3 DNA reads TGCAGCGTTGAGGGGGGGCACAGCAATCAGCCCCAGCATTTT. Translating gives CSVEGGHSNQPQHF.

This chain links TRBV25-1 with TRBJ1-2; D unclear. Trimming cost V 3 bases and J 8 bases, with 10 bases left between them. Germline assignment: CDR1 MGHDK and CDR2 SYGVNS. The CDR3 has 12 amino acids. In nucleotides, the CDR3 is TGTGCCAGCAGTGACTCCCCCCGGGGCTACACCTTC. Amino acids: CASSDSPRGYTF.

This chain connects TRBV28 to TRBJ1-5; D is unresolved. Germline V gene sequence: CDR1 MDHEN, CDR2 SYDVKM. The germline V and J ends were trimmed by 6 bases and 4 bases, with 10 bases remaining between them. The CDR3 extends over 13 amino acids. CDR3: CASRSILNQPQHF. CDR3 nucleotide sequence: TGTGCCAGCAGATCTATCTTAAATCAGCCCCAGCATTTT.

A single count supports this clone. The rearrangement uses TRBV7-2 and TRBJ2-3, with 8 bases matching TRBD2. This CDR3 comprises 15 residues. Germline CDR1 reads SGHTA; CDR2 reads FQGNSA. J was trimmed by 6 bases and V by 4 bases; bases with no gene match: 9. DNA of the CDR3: TGTGCCAGCAGCTGGGGGGCGGGAGGAGGGGATACGCAGTATTTT. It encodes CASSWGAGGGDTQYF.

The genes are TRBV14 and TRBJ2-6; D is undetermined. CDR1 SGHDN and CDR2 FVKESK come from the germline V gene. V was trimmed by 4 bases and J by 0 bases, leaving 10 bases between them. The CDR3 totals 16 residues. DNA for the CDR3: TGTGCCAGCAGCCCCCTAAGATCCTCTGGGGCCAACGTCCTGACTTTC. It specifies CASSPLRSSGANVLTF. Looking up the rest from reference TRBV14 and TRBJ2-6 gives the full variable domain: EAGVTQFPSHSVIEKGQTVTLRCDPISGHDNLYWYRRVMGKEIKFLLHFVKESKQDESGMPNNRFLAERTGGTYSTLKVQPAELEDSGVYFCASSPLRSSGANVLTFGAGSRLTVL.

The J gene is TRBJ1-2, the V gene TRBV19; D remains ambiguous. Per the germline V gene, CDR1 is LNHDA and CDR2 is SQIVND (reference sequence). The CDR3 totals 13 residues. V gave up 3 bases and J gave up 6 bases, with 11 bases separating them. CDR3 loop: CASSMREGHGYTF. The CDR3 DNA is TGTGCCAGTAGTATGCGAGAGGGCCATGGCTACACCTTC.